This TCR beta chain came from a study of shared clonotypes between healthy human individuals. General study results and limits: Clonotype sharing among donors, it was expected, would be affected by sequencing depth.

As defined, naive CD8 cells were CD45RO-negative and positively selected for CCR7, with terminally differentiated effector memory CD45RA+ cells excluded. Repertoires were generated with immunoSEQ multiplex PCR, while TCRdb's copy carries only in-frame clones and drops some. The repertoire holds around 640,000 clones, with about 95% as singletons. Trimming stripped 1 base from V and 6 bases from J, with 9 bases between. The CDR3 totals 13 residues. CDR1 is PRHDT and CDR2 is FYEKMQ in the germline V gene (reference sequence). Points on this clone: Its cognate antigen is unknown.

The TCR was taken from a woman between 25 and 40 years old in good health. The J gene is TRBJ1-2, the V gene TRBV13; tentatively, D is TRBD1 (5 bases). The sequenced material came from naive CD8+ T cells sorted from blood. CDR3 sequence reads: CASSLASGHGYTF. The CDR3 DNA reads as TGTGCCAGCAGCTTAGCCTCGGGGCATGGCTACACCTTC.